This TCR beta chain was observed in a study of cytomegalovirus exposure and HLA in healthy donors. PCR primers comprised 60 Vbeta and 13 Jbeta primers. Sequencing used immunoSEQ multiplex PCR; TCRdb keeps in-frame clones, though not all of them. This repertoire shows roughly 71,000 clones, over 50% found once; its top ten account for around 2.7%. This CDR3 contains 17 residues. CDR1 is SGHVS, CDR2 FQNEAQ, per germline. Germline trimming cut 5 bases from V and 3 bases from J; bases unmatched to any gene: 12. The clonotype was recovered from a man younger than 40 in good health and CMV-seronegative. The V and J genes are TRBV7-8 and TRBJ2-3; 9 nucleotides agree with TRBD2. Sequenced: PBMCs. Here the CDR3 DNA reads TGTGCCAGCAGCGGGGAGGGGCGGGGGGGCCGGACAGATACGCAGTATTTT. Translated: CASSGEGRGGRTDTQYF.